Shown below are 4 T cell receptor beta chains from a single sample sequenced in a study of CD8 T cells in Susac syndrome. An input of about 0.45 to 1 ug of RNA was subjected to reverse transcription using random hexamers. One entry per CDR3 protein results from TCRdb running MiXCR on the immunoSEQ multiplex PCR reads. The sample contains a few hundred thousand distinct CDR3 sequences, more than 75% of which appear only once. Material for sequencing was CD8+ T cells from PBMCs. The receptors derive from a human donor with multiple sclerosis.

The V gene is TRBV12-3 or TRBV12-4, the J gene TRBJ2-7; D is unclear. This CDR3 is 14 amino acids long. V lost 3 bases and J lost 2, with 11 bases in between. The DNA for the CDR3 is TGTGCCAGCAGTTTTGCGGCGCCTCCCTACGAGCAGTACTTC. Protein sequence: CASSFAAPPYEQYF.

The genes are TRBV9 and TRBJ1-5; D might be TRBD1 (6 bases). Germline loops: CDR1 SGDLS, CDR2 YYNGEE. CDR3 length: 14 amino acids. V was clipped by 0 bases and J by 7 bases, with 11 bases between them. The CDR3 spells CASSVAGVGQPQHF. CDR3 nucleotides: TGTGCCAGCAGCGTAGCAGGGGTCGGGCAGCCCCAGCATTTT.

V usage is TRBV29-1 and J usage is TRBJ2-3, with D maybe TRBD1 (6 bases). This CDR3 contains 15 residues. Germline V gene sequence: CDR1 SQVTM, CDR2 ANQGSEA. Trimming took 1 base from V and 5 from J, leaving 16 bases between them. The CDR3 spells CSVEGPGATRDTQYF. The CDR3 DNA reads TGCAGCGTTGAAGGCCCAGGGGCCACCAGAGATACGCAGTATTTT.

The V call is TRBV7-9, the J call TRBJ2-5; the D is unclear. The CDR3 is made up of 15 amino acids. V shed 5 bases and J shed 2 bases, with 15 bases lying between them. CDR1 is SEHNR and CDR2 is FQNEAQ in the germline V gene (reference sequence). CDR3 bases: TGTGCCAGCAGCCCCCTTCGAGCGAGACAAGAGACCCAGTACTTC. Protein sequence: CASSPLRARQETQYF.